The T cell receptor beta chain under discussion was sequenced for a study of CD8+ T cells in alopecia areata. This clone was detected only a few times. This CDR3 has 16 amino acids. CDR1 is SNHLY and CDR2 is FYNNEI in the germline V gene. V lost 7 bases and J 0 bases, leaving 15 bases between the germline ends. Treatment meaning: oral pan-JAK inhibitor, 5-10 mg twice daily. Extracted from the samples, RNA was reverse transcribed into cDNA to serve as the sequencing template. Some clones are missing from TCRdb's copy, which holds only in-frame ones; the method was immunoSEQ multiplex PCR. This table holds 150,000 or so clones, roughly 86% found once.

The chain links TRBV2 to TRBJ2-2; no definite D call. The starting material was CD8+ T cells sorted from blood, obtained at week 4, from a patient treated with tofacitinib. The TCR sequence derives from a human donor with alopecia areata. As DNA, the CDR3 is TGTGCCAGCACCAAACTGAGGTCTTCGAACACCGGGGAGCTGTTTTTT. Its protein is CASTKLRSSNTGELFF. Supplemented by reference TRBV2 and TRBJ2-2, the full variable domain reads EPEVTQTPSHQVTQMGQEVILRCVPISNHLYFYWYRQILGQKVEFLVSFYNNEISEKSEIFDDQFSVERPDGSNFTLKIRSTKLEDSAMYFCASTKLRSSNTGELFFGEGSRLTVL.